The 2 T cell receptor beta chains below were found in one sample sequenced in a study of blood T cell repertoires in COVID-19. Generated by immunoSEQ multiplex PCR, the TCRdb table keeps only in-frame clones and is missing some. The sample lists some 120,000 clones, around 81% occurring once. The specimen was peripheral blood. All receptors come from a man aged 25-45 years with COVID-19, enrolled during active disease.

CDR3 loop: CASSLARNSYEQYF. DNA for the CDR3: TGTGCCAGCAGCTTAGCCAGGAACTCCTACGAGCAGTACTTC. This chain links TRBV11-2 with TRBJ2-7; D is ambiguous. Germline V gene sequence: CDR1 SGHAT, CDR2 FQNNGV. The CDR3 length is 14 residues. With 1 base removed from V and 0 bases from J, the gap between germline ends came to 7 bases.

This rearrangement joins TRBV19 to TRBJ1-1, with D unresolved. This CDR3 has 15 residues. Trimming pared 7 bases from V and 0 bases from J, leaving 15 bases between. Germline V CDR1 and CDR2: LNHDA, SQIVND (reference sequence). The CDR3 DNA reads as TGTGCCAGTACCCCAGGCGCGCAAATGAACACTGAAGCTTTCTTT. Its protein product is CASTPGAQMNTEAFF.